Detailed here is one T cell receptor beta chain. V was clipped by 0 bases and J by 3 bases, with 12 bases between them. Germline V gene sequence: CDR1 SGHRS, CDR2 YFSETQ. The CDR3 has 15 residues. The data were produced by immunoSEQ multiplex PCR, yet TCRdb's version contains in-frame clones alone and is incomplete. The table has 150,000 to 200,000 clones, 65% to 80% seen once. This specimen comes from a study of blood T cell repertoires in COVID-19. Cohort allocation depended upon clinical history that participants reported. The chain joins TRBV5-1 to TRBJ1-2; D uncertain. The TCR was taken from a woman aged 45-59 years with acute COVID-19. What was sequenced was PBMCs or T cells enriched from blood (not recorded which). The CDR3 here is CASSLAEEGDYGYTF. CDR3 bases: TGCGCCAGCAGCTTGGCCGAGGAGGGCGACTATGGCTACACCTTC.